What follows are 12 T cell receptor beta chains derived from one specimen sequenced in a study of blood T cell repertoires in COVID-19. The protocol was immunoSEQ multiplex PCR, while the TCRdb copy is restricted to in-frame clones and leaves out a portion. The sample yields approximately 300,000 clones, roughly nine tenths seen once. Specimen: peripheral blood. These receptors were taken from a woman aged 45-60 years who had recovered from COVID-19.

This clone was recorded a few times. CDR3 DNA: TGCAGTGCTGGGGGACTGAATGGCTACACCTTC. This codes for CSAGGLNGYTF. This chain connects TRBV20-1 to TRBJ1-2, with D perhaps TRBD1 (5 bases). CDR1 and CDR2 from the germline V gene are DFQATT and SNEGSKA (reference sequence). This CDR3 has 11 amino acids. V gave up 5 bases and J gave up 6 bases, with 10 bases separating them.

This clone was observed a few times. The chain uses TRBV5-3 and TRBJ1-1; 7 bases agree with TRBD1. TRBV5-3 belongs to the ORF category, with a function that is uncertain. The CDR3 loop spans 12 amino acids. Trimming at V came to 2 bases and at J to 11 bases, leaving 6 bases not matched to a gene. This CDR3 reads CARSFYRGAAFF. The CDR3 DNA sequence: TGTGCCAGAAGCTTTTACAGGGGTGCCGCTTTCTTT.

The chain recombines TRBV10-2 with TRBJ1-5; a possible D gene is TRBD1 (6 bases). The ends were cut back, 0 bases at V and 5 bases at J, with 11 bases in the middle. Germline values: CDR1 WSHSY, CDR2 SAAADI. The CDR3 runs to 15 residues. The CDR3 DNA reads as TGCGCCAGCAGTGAGTCGGGAGGGGGACATCAGCCCCAGCATTTT. Residues: CASSESGGGHQPQHF.

This clone was counted ten times or more. V and J are TRBV4-2 and TRBJ1-1; D ambiguous. CDR1 is LGHNA and CDR2 is YNFKEQ in the germline V gene. The CDR3 contains 13 residues. V lost 1 base and J lost 1, with 4 bases in between. CDR3 in amino acids: CASSQGPNTEAFF. The CDR3 DNA follows: TGTGCCAGCAGCCAAGGGCCGAACACTGAAGCTTTCTTT.

The chain has TRBV6-5 and TRBJ2-7; 9 bases line up with TRBD2. Germline-derived CDR1 and CDR2 are MNHEY and SVGAGI. This CDR3 comprises 14 residues. After removal of 4 bases from V and 4 bases from J, the junction contained 5 bases not matched to a gene. The CDR3, as DNA: TGTGCCAGCAGTTTTAGCGGGAGTGGGTACGAGCAGTACTTC. Translating gives CASSFSGSGYEQYF.

This clone appeared a few times. The chain has TRBV3-1 (or the pseudogene TRBV3-2) and TRBJ1-5, with 7 bases that match TRBD1. From germline, CDR1 is LGHDT and CDR2 YNNKEL (reference sequence). This CDR3 contains 15 residues. Germline trimming cut 2 bases from V and 7 bases from J; bases unmatched to any gene: 8. CDR3 bases: TGTGCCAGCAGCCAATCCGACAGGGTGGTACAGCCCCAGCATTTT. Its protein product is CASSQSDRVVQPQHF.

This clone was seen only a few times. The junction does not match germline at one end; this may be a read error. V gene TRBV5-4 combines with J gene TRBJ2-1; 9 bases fit TRBD1. This CDR3 has 15 residues. Germline V gene sequence: CDR1 SGHNT, CDR2 YYREEE (reference sequence). In nucleotides, the CDR3 is TGTGCCAGCAGATTGGACAGGGGCACCCACAATGAGCAGTTCTTC. This gives the protein CASRLDRGTHNEQFF.

Comments on this clone: This CDR3 is also generated by other DNA sequences in the sample. The rearrangement links TRBV2 to TRBJ2-5; D is uncertain. Germline assignment: CDR1 SNHLY and CDR2 FYNNEI. V lost 8 bases to trimming and J lost 2 bases, with 9 bases between them. This CDR3 comprises 12 residues. The CDR3 is CASSELQETQYF. The DNA for the CDR3 is TGTGCCAGCTCTGAACTTCAAGAGACCCAGTACTTC.

The V and J genes are TRBV28 and TRBJ1-2, with D possibly matching TRBD1 (5 bases). Germline V gene lookup returns CDR1 MDHEN and CDR2 SYDVKM. The V end lost 6 bases, the J end lost 4 bases, and 12 bases lay between the germline ends. The CDR3 covers 13 residues. The CDR3 here is CASSRPGVYGYTF. The CDR3 DNA reads TGTGCCAGCAGCCGACCGGGGGTCTATGGCTACACCTTC.

This chain joins TRBV19 and TRBJ1-2; D might be TRBD1 (5 bases). V dropped 0 bases and J dropped 7 bases, with 12 bases sitting between them. CDR1 is LNHDA, CDR2 SQIVND, per germline (reference sequence). The CDR3 covers 14 residues. The CDR3 region has the DNA TGTGCCAGTAGTATAGACGTCGGGGGTTTTGGCTACACCTTC. Translating gives CASSIDVGGFGYTF.

This chain links TRBV30 with TRBJ1-1; 8 bases fit TRBD1. CDR1 and CDR2 (germline): GTSNPN, SVGIG (reference sequence). The CDR3 covers 16 residues. V was clipped by 0 bases and J by 5 bases; unmatched bases: 11. The CDR3 spells CAWSVMIGTGGTEAFF. The CDR3 coding sequence is TGTGCCTGGAGTGTAATGATAGGAACAGGGGGTACTGAAGCTTTCTTT.

The chain joins TRBV5-6 to TRBJ2-1, with a weak D call TRBD2 (5 bases). Per germline, CDR1 SGHDT and CDR2 YYEEEE. The CDR3 is 16 residues long. The V end lost 2 bases, the J end lost 4 bases, and 16 bases lay between the germline ends. The CDR3 DNA is TGTGCCAGCAGCTTCGGAGGAAAAGGTCGGTACAATGAGCAGTTCTTC. This gives the protein CASSFGGKGRYNEQFF.